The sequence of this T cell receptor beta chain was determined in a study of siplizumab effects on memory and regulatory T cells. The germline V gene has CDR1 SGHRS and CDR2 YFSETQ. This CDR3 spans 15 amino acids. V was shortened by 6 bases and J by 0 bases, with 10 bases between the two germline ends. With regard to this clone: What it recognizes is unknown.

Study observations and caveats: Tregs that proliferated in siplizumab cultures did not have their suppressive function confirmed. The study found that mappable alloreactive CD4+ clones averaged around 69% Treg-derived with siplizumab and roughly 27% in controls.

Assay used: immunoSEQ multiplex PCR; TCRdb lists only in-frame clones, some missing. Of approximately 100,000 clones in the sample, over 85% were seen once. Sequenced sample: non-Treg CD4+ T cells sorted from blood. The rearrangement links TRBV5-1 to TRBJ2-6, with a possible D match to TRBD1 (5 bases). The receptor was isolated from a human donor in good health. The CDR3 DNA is TGCGCCAGCACAGGGCAGACCTCTGGGGCCAACGTCCTGACTTTC. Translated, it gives CASTGQTSGANVLTF.